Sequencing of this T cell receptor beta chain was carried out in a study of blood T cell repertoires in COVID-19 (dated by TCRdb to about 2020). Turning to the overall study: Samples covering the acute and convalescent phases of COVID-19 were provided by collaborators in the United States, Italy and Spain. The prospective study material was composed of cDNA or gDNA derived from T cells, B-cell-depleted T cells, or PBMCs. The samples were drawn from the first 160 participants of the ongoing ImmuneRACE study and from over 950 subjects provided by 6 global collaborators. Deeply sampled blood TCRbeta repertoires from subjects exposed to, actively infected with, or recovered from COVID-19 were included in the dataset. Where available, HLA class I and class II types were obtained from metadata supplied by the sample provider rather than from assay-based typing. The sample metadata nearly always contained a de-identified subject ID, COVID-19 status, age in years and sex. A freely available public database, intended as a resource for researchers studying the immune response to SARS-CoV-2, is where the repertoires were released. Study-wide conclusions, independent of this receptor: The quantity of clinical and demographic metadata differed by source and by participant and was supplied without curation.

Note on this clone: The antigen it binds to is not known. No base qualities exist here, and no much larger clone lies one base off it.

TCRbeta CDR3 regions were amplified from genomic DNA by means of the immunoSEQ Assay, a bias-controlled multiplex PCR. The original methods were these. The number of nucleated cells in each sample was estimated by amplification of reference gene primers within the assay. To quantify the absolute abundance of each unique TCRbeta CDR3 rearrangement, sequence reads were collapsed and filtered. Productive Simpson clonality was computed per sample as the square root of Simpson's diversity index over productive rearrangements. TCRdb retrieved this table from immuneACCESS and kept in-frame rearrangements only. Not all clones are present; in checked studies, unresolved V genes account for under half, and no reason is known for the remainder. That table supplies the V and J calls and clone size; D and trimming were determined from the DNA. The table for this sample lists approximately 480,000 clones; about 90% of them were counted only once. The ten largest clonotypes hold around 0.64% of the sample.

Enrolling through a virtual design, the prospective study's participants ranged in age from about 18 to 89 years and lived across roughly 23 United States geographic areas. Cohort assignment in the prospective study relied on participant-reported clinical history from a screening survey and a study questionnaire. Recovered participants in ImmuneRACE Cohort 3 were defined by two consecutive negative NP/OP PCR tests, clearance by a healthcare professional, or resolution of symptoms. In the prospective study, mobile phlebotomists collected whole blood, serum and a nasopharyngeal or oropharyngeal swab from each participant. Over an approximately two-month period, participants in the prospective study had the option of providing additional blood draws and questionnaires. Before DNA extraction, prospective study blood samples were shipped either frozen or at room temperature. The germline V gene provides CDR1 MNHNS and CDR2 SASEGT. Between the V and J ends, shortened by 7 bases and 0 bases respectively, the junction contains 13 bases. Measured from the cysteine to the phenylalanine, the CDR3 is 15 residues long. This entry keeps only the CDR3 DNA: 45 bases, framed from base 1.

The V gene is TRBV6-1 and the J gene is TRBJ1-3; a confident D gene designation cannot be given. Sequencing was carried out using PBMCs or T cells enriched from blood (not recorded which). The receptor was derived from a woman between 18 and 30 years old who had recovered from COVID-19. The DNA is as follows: TGTGCCAGCACAACCCCAGTCATCTCTGGAAACACCATATATTTT. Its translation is CASTTPVISGNTIYF.